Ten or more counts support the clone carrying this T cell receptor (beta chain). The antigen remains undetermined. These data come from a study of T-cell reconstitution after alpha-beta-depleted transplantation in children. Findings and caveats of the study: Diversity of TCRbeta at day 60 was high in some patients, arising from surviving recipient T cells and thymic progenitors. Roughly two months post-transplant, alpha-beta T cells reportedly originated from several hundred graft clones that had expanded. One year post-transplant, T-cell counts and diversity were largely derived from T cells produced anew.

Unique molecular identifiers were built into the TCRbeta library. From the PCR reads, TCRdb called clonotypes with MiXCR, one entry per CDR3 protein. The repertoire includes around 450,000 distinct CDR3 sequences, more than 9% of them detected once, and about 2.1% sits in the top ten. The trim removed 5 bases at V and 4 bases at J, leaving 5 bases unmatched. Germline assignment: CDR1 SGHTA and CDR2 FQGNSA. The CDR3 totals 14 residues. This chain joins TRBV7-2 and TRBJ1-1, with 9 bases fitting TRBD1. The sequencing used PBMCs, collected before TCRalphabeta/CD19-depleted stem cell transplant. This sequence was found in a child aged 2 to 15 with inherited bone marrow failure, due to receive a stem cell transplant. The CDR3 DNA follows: TGTGCCAGCAGCGCCGTGACAGGGGGCACTGAAGCTTTCTTT. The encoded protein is CASSAVTGGTEAFF.